These T cell receptor beta chains were read from a single sample in a study of radiation and T cells in renal cell carcinoma. The repertoire was sequenced with immunoSEQ multiplex PCR; TCRdb's copy has only in-frame clones and lacks some. Counted here are tens of thousands of clones, roughly 80% occurring once; the ten biggest clones make up 9.4%. This specimen consisted of blood, obtained from a patient whose treatment included radiotherapy and nephrectomy. The source of these receptors is a man in his forties or fifties with renal cell carcinoma. Both conserved end residues are part of each CDR3. D genes are given only for firm matches. Clone size is given for some rows only: seen once, a few or many times, or a class if the clone is expanded.

j_call,v_call,d_call,clone_size,cdr3_nt,cdr3_aa
TRBJ1-2,TRBV6-5,.,once,TGTGCCAGCAGTTACACGGACTATGGCTACACCTTC,CASSYTDYGYTF
TRBJ2-3,TRBV5-1,.,.,TGCGCCAGCAGCTTGGGCTCGCGACGCACAGATACGCAGTATTTT,CASSLGSRRTDTQYF
TRBJ2-5,TRBV7-9,TRBD2,.,TGTGCCAGCAGCTCAGTCTGGACTAGCGGTCAAGAGACCCAGTACTTC,CASSSVWTSGQETQYF
TRBJ1-4,TRBV30,.,.,TGTGCCTGCAGGGGAGCAACTAATGAAAAACTGTTTTTT,CACRGATNEKLFF
TRBJ2-3,TRBV19,TRBD2,.,TGTGCCAGTAGTATTGGTCCTAGCGGGGGGGCATCAGATACGCAGTATTTT,CASSIGPSGGASDTQYF
TRBJ1-1,TRBV6-5,.,once,TGTGCCAGCAGCCTCTCAGGGTATGGGGAAGCTTTCTTT,CASSLSGYGEAFF
TRBJ2-7,TRBV18,.,.,TGTGCCAGCTCACCGACAATTGATTCCTACGAGCAGTACTTC,CASSPTIDSYEQYF
TRBJ1-2,TRBV6-1,.,.,TGTGCCAGCAGTGAAACTACGTCGTCCCTCTATGGCTACACCTTC,CASSETTSSLYGYTF
TRBJ2-3,TRBV4-3,.,.,TGCGCCAGCAGCCAAGATATTAAATTTTCAGATACGCAGTATTTT,CASSQDIKFSDTQYF
TRBJ2-1,TRBV27,.,.,TGTGCCAGCAGTGAACCTATGGGGTACAATGAGCAGTTCTTC,CASSEPMGYNEQFF
TRBJ1-1,TRBV7-9,.,.,TGTGCCAGCAGCTTAACGGGCAGGGTCGGGGTCACTGAAGCTTTCTTT,CASSLTGRVGVTEAFF
TRBJ2-7,TRBV28,.,.,TGTGCCAGCAGTCGAACCGGGACTCTTTCTTACGAGCAGTACTTC,CASSRTGTLSYEQYF
TRBJ1-1,TRBV10-3,TRBD1,.,TGTGCCATCAGTACGGGACAGGGGAGCGCTGAAGCTTTCTTT,CAISTGQGSAEAFF
TRBJ1-2,TRBV2,.,once,TGTGCCAGCAGTGAAGGAATGGGACGTATCTTC,CASSEGMGRIF
TRBJ2-1,TRBV5-1,TRBD2,.,TGCGCCAGCAGCTTGACTAGCGGGAGGTACAATGAGCAGTTCTTC,CASSLTSGRYNEQFF
TRBJ1-5,TRBV27,.,.,TGTGCCAGCAGTTTCCGCCAGCATTTT,CASSFRQHF
TRBJ2-3,TRBV27,.,.,TGTGCCAGCAGCACCTATATCCCAGATACGCAGTATTTT,CASSTYIPDTQYF
TRBJ2-7,TRBV19,.,.,TGTGCCAGTAAACCCCCGGGAGCTACCTACGAGCAGTACTTC,CASKPPGATYEQYF
TRBJ1-1,TRBV19,TRBD1,.,TGTGCCAGTACCAGGGGGGGTGAAGCTTTCTTT,CASTRGGEAFF
TRBJ1-2,TRBV7-6,.,.,TGTGCCAGCAGCTTAGGGGCTTCGAATCCAGCCATCGGCTACACCTTC,CASSLGASNPAIGYTF
TRBJ2-7,TRBV4-2,TRBD2,.,TGTGCCAGCAGCCTTAGCGGGCTGAACGAGCAGTACTTC,CASSLSGLNEQYF
TRBJ2-5,TRBV7-2,TRBD1,.,TGTGCCAGCAGCCCACAGGGGGAGACCCAGTACTTC,CASSPQGETQYF